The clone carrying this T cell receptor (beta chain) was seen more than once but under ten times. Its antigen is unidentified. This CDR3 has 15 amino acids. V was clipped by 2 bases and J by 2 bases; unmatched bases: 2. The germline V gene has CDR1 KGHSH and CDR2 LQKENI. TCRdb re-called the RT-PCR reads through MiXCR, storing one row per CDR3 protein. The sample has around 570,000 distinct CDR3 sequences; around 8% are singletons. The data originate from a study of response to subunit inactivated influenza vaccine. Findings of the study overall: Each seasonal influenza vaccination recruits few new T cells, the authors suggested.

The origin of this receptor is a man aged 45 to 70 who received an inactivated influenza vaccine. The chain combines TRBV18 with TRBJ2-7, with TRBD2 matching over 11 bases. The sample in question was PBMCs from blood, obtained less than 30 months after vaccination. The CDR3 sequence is CASSPTGLAAYEQYF. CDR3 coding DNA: TGTGCCAGCTCACCAACGGGACTAGCGGCCTACGAGCAGTACTTC.